This T cell receptor (beta chain) stems from a study of lymphopenia after photon versus proton radiotherapy. Concerning this clone: The antigen remains unidentified.

Whole-study findings and limits: Better survival with proton therapy was suggested as possible, not demonstrated. Under photons, naive T cells and diversity fell while effector/memory populations rose. Post-nadir diversity loss with photons came from oligoclonal expansion, particularly CD8+ Temra cells.

Here immunoSEQ multiplex PCR was the method, and the copy in TCRdb shows in-frame clones only, minus some. The sample has some 64,000 clones, roughly 90% seen once. V was shortened by 3 bases and J by 6 bases, with 20 bases between the two germline ends. Germline V gene data show CDR1 as GTSNPN and CDR2 as SVGIG (reference sequence). The length of the CDR3 is 15 residues. The chain joins TRBV30 to TRBJ1-1; no clear D gene. The sequence derives from a man older than 75 with esophageal cancer. The sequences come from peripheral blood, collected from a patient treated with proton-based radiotherapy. In nucleotides, the CDR3 is TGTGCCTGGAGCCAGCCGGGCCATAGTAAGTCTGAAGCTTTCTTT. This gives the protein CAWSQPGHSKSEAFF.